A single sample gave rise to the 20 T cell receptor beta chains below, sequenced in a study of immune evolution from preneoplasia to lung adenocarcinoma. Sequenced by immunoSEQ multiplex PCR; TCRdb stores in-frame clones only, minus some. The data hold approximately 9,100 clones, with approximately 85% observed a single time. Sequenced material: FFPE minimally invasive lung adenocarcinoma tissue. These receptors originate from a person aged 65-85 years with lung adenocarcinoma.

This chain connects TRBV9 to TRBJ2-1; TRBD2 matches at 8 bases. Germline CDR1 and CDR2: SGDLS and YYNGEE. The trim removed 4 bases at V and 9 bases at J, leaving 15 bases unmatched. The CDR3 spans 16 residues. In nucleotides, the CDR3 is TGTGCCAGCAGCCCACGTGCGGGGGGCCCCTCGAGTGAGCAGTTCTTC. Residues: CASSPRAGGPSSEQFF.

This chain joins TRBV5-1 and TRBJ2-3; the match to TRBD1 covers 7 bases. The V segment lost 6 bases and the J segment 2 bases; nucleotides outside the gene matches: 6. This CDR3 has 14 amino acids. Per the germline V gene, CDR1 is SGHRS and CDR2 is YFSETQ. In DNA form, the CDR3 reads TGCGCCAGCATGACAGGGTCCAACACAGATACGCAGTATTTT. It translates to CASMTGSNTDTQYF.

In this sample, this clone turned up a few times. This CDR3 is also generated by other DNA sequences in the sample. This chain uses TRBV5-6 with TRBJ2-5; D might be TRBD1 (6 bases). CDR1 is SGHDT and CDR2 is YYEEEE in the germline V gene. The V end was cut by 4 bases, the J end by 5 bases, with 15 bases between. This CDR3 is 14 amino acids long. Written as DNA, the CDR3 is TGTGCCAGCAGCAAGACAGGTCCCGGGGAGACCCAGTACTTC. This gives the protein CASSKTGPGETQYF.

J is TRBJ2-2 and V is TRBV18, with D perhaps matching TRBD2 (5 bases). Germline assignment: CDR1 KGHSH and CDR2 LQKENI. V gave up 7 bases and J gave up 0 bases, with 12 bases separating them. This CDR3 contains 15 residues. In DNA, the CDR3 is TGTGCCAGCTTTCTCTCCGGGGCGAACACCGGGGAGCTGTTTTTT. Its translation: CASFLSGANTGELFF.

This clone was detected a few times. J is TRBJ1-5 and V is TRBV28; D is perhaps TRBD1 (6 bases). The CDR3 is made up of 16 amino acids. The germline V gene has CDR1 MDHEN and CDR2 SYDVKM. V was clipped by 6 bases and J by 0 bases, with 15 bases between them. The CDR3 sequence: CASRPLQQGSNQPQHF. CDR3 nucleotides: TGTGCCAGCAGACCCCTCCAACAGGGTAGCAATCAGCCCCAGCATTTT.

The gene calls are TRBV5-5 and TRBJ1-6, with D unresolved. Germline V CDR1 and CDR2: SGHKS, YYEKEE (reference sequence). The CDR3 length is 14 residues. V lost 6 bases to trimming and J lost 7 bases, with 14 bases between them. CDR3 sequence (DNA): TGTGCCAGCACCTTTACAGATGACAATTCACCCCTCCACTTT. Residues: CASTFTDDNSPLHF.

The chain combines TRBV5-1 with TRBJ2-1; 7 bases are shared with TRBD1. The CDR3 spans 15 residues. Germline V lookup: CDR1 SGHRS, CDR2 YFSETQ. The V segment lost 0 bases and the J segment 6 bases; nucleotides outside the gene matches: 6. CDR3 coding DNA: TGCGCCAGCAGCTTGGGTGACAGGGTGGGCAATGAGCAGTTCTTC. Its protein is CASSLGDRVGNEQFF.

The rearrangement joins TRBV7-2 to TRBJ2-1, with 10 bases fitting TRBD2. V was pared by 0 bases and J by 6 bases, with 8 bases of the junction left unmatched. Germline loops: CDR1 SGHTA, CDR2 FQGNSA. The CDR3 has 17 residues. The CDR3 loop reads CASSLALLVAGGNEQFF. The DNA for the CDR3 is TGTGCCAGCAGCTTAGCGTTGTTGGTAGCGGGGGGCAATGAGCAGTTCTTC.

The V call is TRBV27, the J call TRBJ1-2; D is ambiguous. This CDR3 is 14 amino acids long. Germline CDR1 and CDR2: MNHEY and SMNVEV (reference sequence). Trimming removed 3 bases at V and 2 bases at J, with 10 bases between. CDR3 in amino acids: CASSFRGTNYGYTF. CDR3 in DNA: TGTGCCAGCAGTTTCCGGGGAACAAACTATGGCTACACCTTC.

Regarding this clone: The same CDR3 is also encoded by other DNA sequences in this sample. The chain couples TRBV29-1 to TRBJ1-1; D may be TRBD1 (5 bases). The CDR3 covers 14 residues. Germline values: CDR1 SQVTM, CDR2 ANQGSEA. Trimming took off 1 base at V and 2 bases at J, with 11 bases between the two ends. The CDR3 loop is CSVEGQNPNTEAFF. The CDR3 region has the DNA TGCAGCGTTGAAGGACAGAACCCCAACACTGAAGCTTTCTTT.

This clone has only a few counts. The V and J genes are TRBV7-2 and TRBJ1-1, with 9 bases aligning to TRBD1. CDR3 length: 14 amino acids. The germline CDR1 and CDR2 sequences are SGHTA and FQGNSA. The V segment lost 1 base and the J segment 10 bases; nucleotides outside the gene matches: 7. This CDR3 is CASSLGLLQGAAFF. The DNA of the CDR3 is TGTGCCAGCAGCTTAGGATTGTTACAGGGGGCAGCTTTCTTT.

V gene TRBV25-1 combines with J gene TRBJ1-3; a weak D match, TRBD1 (5 bases). Germline values: CDR1 MGHDK, CDR2 SYGVNS. This CDR3 has 16 residues. Trimming cost V 3 bases and J 0 bases, with 12 bases left between them. CDR3 sequence (DNA): TGTGCCAGCAGTGAGGGACTGTCTAGCTCTGGAAACACCATATATTTT. This codes for CASSEGLSSSGNTIYF.

This clone was seen a single time. The genes are TRBV29-1 and TRBJ2-3, with D maybe TRBD2 (5 bases). The CDR3 has 12 residues. V lost 5 bases to trimming and J lost 6 bases, with 12 bases between them. Germline values: CDR1 SQVTM, CDR2 ANQGSEA. CDR3 protein: CSVLAGVDTQYF. The DNA of the CDR3 is TGCAGCGTTTTAGCCGGGGTGGATACGCAGTATTTT.

The chain has TRBV5-4 and TRBJ1-1; D gene ambiguous. The V gene's germline CDR1 is SGHNT and CDR2 YYREEE (reference sequence). CDR3 length: 13 amino acids. V lost 0 bases, J lost 7 bases, and 10 bases lay in between. The CDR3 DNA reads TGTGCCAGCAGCTTGGAGGATTTTCGTGAAGCTTTCTTT. Translating it yields CASSLEDFREAFF.

This chain links TRBV5-1 with TRBJ2-7; D is perhaps TRBD1 (5 bases). Germline V gene data show CDR1 as SGHRS and CDR2 as YFSETQ. The CDR3 length is 15 residues. The germline V and J ends were trimmed by 0 bases and 1 base, with 11 bases remaining between them. DNA for the CDR3: TGCGCCAGCAGCTTGGTGGCAGGGTCATCCTACGAGCAGTACTTC. It translates to CASSLVAGSSYEQYF.

This clone was seen a few times. This chain links TRBV9 with TRBJ2-1; 10 bases fit TRBD1. Germline V gene lookup returns CDR1 SGDLS and CDR2 YYNGEE. V lost 4 bases to trimming and J lost 8 bases; unmatched junction nucleotides: 12. The CDR3 totals 16 residues. DNA for the CDR3: TGTGCCAGCAGCACGCAAGGGACAGGGGCGGTTCATGAGCAGTTCTTC. This sequence encodes CASSTQGTGAVHEQFF.

A few counts support this clone. The J gene is TRBJ1-1, the V gene TRBV7-2; no clear D gene. The CDR3 runs 15 residues. The V end was cut by 2 bases, the J end by 4 bases, with 14 bases between. Germline CDR1 SGHTA, CDR2 FQGNSA. The CDR3 here is CASSLSSQVATEAFF. The DNA of the CDR3 is TGTGCCAGCAGCTTAAGCTCCCAGGTTGCCACTGAAGCTTTCTTT.

V usage is TRBV5-6 and J usage is TRBJ1-6; TRBD1 aligns across 9 bases. Per the germline V gene, CDR1 is SGHDT and CDR2 is YYEEEE. The CDR3 has 16 amino acids. Trimming removed 2 bases from V and 9 bases from J; junction bases left unmatched: 9. CDR3 residues: CASSFQQGARVSPLHF. CDR3 bases: TGTGCCAGCAGCTTTCAACAGGGGGCAAGGGTTTCACCCCTCCACTTT.

The V and J genes are TRBV4-1 and TRBJ1-1; D remains ambiguous. Germline V gene data show CDR1 as MGHRA and CDR2 as YSYEKL. The CDR3 extends over 16 amino acids. V lost 1 base to trimming and J lost 1 base, with 13 bases between them. CDR3 residues: CASSQGAWWSNTEAFF. The CDR3 region has the DNA TGCGCCAGCAGCCAAGGGGCGTGGTGGTCGAACACTGAAGCTTTCTTT.

The chain carries TRBV11-2 and TRBJ1-4; tentative D call: TRBD1 (6 bases). CDR3 length: 15 amino acids. The germline V gene has CDR1 SGHAT and CDR2 FQNNGV. The V gene lost 8 bases and the J gene lost 7 bases, with 20 bases spanning the gap. The CDR3: CASGSRRGAVEKLFF. CDR3 in DNA: TGTGCCAGCGGCTCGCGTCGGGGGGCGGTTGAAAAACTGTTTTTT.